The 17 T cell receptor beta chains listed next were all sequenced from one sample in a study of vaccination effects on CD4 cells after COVID-19. Antigens of these TCRs are unknown. Repertoires were generated with immunoSEQ multiplex PCR, while TCRdb's copy carries only in-frame clones and drops some. Of tens of thousands of clones in the sample, 70% to 80% were seen once. Antigen-specific CD4+ T cells expanded by the ViraFEST assay with viral peptide pools were then sequenced. Following culture for approximately ten days, CD4+ T cells were isolated. No vaccinee had earlier SARS-CoV-2 infection, and nucleocapsid antibodies were negative. The sequencing here drew on CD4+ T cells from PBMCs cultured with HCoV-NL63 spike peptides, taken before COVID-19 vaccination. All receptors come from a human donor who received a COVID-19 vaccine.

The rearrangement joins TRBV10-2 to TRBJ1-4, with 9 positions matching TRBD1. The CDR3 sequence is 15 residues long. The germline V gene has CDR1 WSHSY and CDR2 SAAADI. The J segment lost 8 bases and the V segment lost 5 bases, leaving 9 bases of the junction unmatched. In DNA form, the CDR3 reads TGCGCCAGCAGTCATTCCGGGACAGGGAACGAAAAACTGTTTTTT. It codes for CASSHSGTGNEKLFF.

This chain uses TRBV9 with TRBJ2-1; tentatively, D is TRBD2 (6 bases). The V end was cut by 2 bases, the J end by 5 bases, with 14 bases between. Germline V CDR1 and CDR2: SGDLS, YYNGEE. CDR3 length: 15 residues. The CDR3 region is CASSVGGFGNNEQFF. The CDR3 DNA follows: TGTGCCAGCAGCGTCGGGGGATTTGGAAACAATGAGCAGTTCTTC.

The chain joins TRBV2 to TRBJ1-1, with D possibly matching TRBD1 (5 bases). The germline V gene encodes CDR1 SNHLY and CDR2 FYNNEI. This CDR3 region has 12 residues. The V end lost 3 bases, the J end lost 9 bases, and 11 bases lay between the germline ends. The CDR3 here is CASSDIDSKAFF. The DNA of the CDR3 is TGTGCCAGCAGTGATATAGACAGTAAAGCTTTCTTT. The full variable domain, its missing parts supplied by reference TRBV2 and TRBJ1-1, is EPEVTQTPSHQVTQMGQEVILRCVPISNHLYFYWYRQILGQKVEFLVSFYNNEISEKSEIFDDQFSVERPDGSNFTLKIRSTKLEDSAMYFCASSDIDSKAFFGQGTRLTVV.

CDR3 sequence reads: CASSLGGQNYGYTF. The CDR3 DNA follows: TGCGCCAGCAGCTTAGGTGGACAGAACTATGGCTACACCTTC. This sequence joins TRBV5-1 and TRBJ1-2; tentative D call: TRBD1 (6 bases). The CDR3 is made up of 14 amino acids. Germline CDR1 SGHRS, CDR2 YFSETQ. Trimming left V 2 bases short and J 2 bases short, with 10 bases between.

The genes are TRBV19 and TRBJ2-2; no firm D call. This CDR3 is 15 amino acids long. Per germline, CDR1 LNHDA and CDR2 SQIVND (reference sequence). Trimming cost V 2 bases and J 2 bases, with 9 bases left between them. CDR3 nucleotide sequence: TGTGCCAGTAGTATATCACAGATAAACACCGGGGAGCTGTTTTTT. This encodes CASSISQINTGELFF.

This clone was seen a few times. The chain carries TRBV5-4 and TRBJ2-5; TRBD2 aligns across 9 bases. Trimming took 4 bases from V and 4 from J; bases not matched to a gene: 14. The length of the CDR3 is 17 residues. Germline V lookup: CDR1 SGHNT, CDR2 YYREEE (reference sequence). The CDR3 here is CASSPKGPAGGPETQYF. CDR3 bases: TGTGCCAGCAGCCCCAAGGGTCCAGCGGGGGGACCAGAGACCCAGTACTTC.

The chain couples TRBV6-2 or TRBV6-3 to TRBJ1-1, with D unclear. The germline gives CDR1 MNHEY, CDR2 SVGEGT. The CDR3 loop spans 16 amino acids. With 1 base removed from V and 0 bases from J, the gap between germline ends came to 12 bases. Here the CDR3 DNA reads TGTGCCAGCAGTTACTTGGAGGGCCTCTTGAACACTGAAGCTTTCTTT. Its translation: CASSYLEGLLNTEAFF.

The rearrangement joins TRBV6-4 to TRBJ2-2; possibly TRBD1 for D (5 bases). The germline gives CDR1 MRHNA, CDR2 SNTAGT. The CDR3 totals 14 residues. The V and J ends lost 2 bases and 6 bases respectively, with 10 bases between them. In DNA form, the CDR3 reads TGTGCCAGCAGTGACCAACCCAGGGCCGGGGAGCTGTTTTTT. This encodes CASSDQPRAGELFF.

The V gene is TRBV19, the J gene TRBJ1-2; perhaps TRBD1 as D (6 bases). CDR1 and CDR2 (germline): LNHDA, SQIVND (reference sequence). The CDR3 covers 13 residues. The V gene lost 8 bases and the J gene lost 4 bases, with 14 bases spanning the gap. In DNA, the CDR3 is TGTGCCAGTGGTGACAGGTCCCTCTATGGCTACACCTTC. Its protein is CASGDRSLYGYTF.

This clone was observed a single time. This chain joins TRBV19 and TRBJ1-4; TRBD1 agrees at 9 bases. After removal of 7 bases from V and 7 bases from J, the junction contained 4 bases not matched to a gene. The CDR3 extends over 13 amino acids. Germline CDR1 is LNHDA and CDR2 is SQIVND (reference sequence). In nucleotides, the CDR3 is TGTGCCAGTATGGACAGGGGTTTTGAAAAACTGTTTTTT. Its protein is CASMDRGFEKLFF.

This clone was counted between two and nine times. The V gene is TRBV18, the J gene TRBJ1-2; 11 nucleotides agree with TRBD1. Germline CDR1 and CDR2: KGHSH and LQKENI. J gave up 5 bases and V 2 bases, and 10 bases lay outside the gene matches. This CDR3 is built from 17 residues. For the CDR3, the DNA is TGTGCCAGCTCACCAGGACAGGGGGCTCCCTCGAGGTATGGCTACACCTTC. Protein product: CASSPGQGAPSRYGYTF.

CDR3 nucleotide sequence: TGTGCCAGCAGCCCCGCTGGACAGGGGGCGGGGGCTTTCTTT. Protein: CASSPAGQGAGAFF. The gene calls are TRBV3-1 (or the pseudogene TRBV3-2) and TRBJ1-1; 11 bases agree with TRBD1. Germline V CDR1 and CDR2: LGHDT, YNNKEL (reference sequence). The CDR3 is 14 residues long. Germline trimming cut 4 bases from V and 11 bases from J; bases unmatched to any gene: 9.

The chain recombines TRBV18 with TRBJ2-6; D may correspond to TRBD1 or TRBD2 (5 bases each). This CDR3 comprises 16 residues. Trimming took 6 bases from V and 1 from J, leaving 13 bases between them. Germline V gene lookup returns CDR1 KGHSH and CDR2 LQKENI. DNA for the CDR3: TGTGCCAGCTCGGGACCCACTAATTCTGGGGCCAACGTCCTGACTTTC. It specifies CASSGPTNSGANVLTF.

This sequence joins TRBV5-4 and TRBJ2-5, with a possible D match to TRBD2 (5 bases). CDR3 size: 13 residues. Trimming left V 0 bases short and J 2 bases short, with 5 bases between. Per germline, CDR1 SGHNT and CDR2 YYREEE (reference sequence). This chain's CDR3 is CASSLERQETQYF. The CDR3 region has the DNA TGTGCCAGCAGCTTGGAGCGGCAAGAGACCCAGTACTTC.

This rearrangement joins TRBV10-3 to TRBJ2-1, with 8 nucleotides matching TRBD2. Germline loops: CDR1 ENHRY, CDR2 SYGVKD. Unmatched junction bases numbered 5, after V lost 7 bases and J lost 6 bases. The length of the CDR3 is 13 residues. In nucleotides, the CDR3 is TGTGCCATCATGGGCGGGGGGTTCAATGAGCAGTTCTTC. As protein: CAIMGGGFNEQFF.

The chain employs TRBV5-4 and TRBJ2-5; D uncertain. CDR1 is SGHNT and CDR2 is YYREEE in the germline V gene (reference sequence). V was pared by 3 bases and J by 2 bases, with 5 bases between. CDR3 length equals 12 residues. The CDR3, as DNA: TGTGCCAGCAGCTGGCCGCAAGAGACCCAGTACTTC. This sequence encodes CASSWPQETQYF.

The chain carries TRBV15 and TRBJ1-4; D ambiguous. This CDR3 region has 17 residues. V lost 0 bases and J 3 bases, leaving 14 bases between the germline ends. Germline lookup yields CDR1 LNHNV and CDR2 YYDKDF (reference sequence). The CDR3 region has the DNA TGTGCCACCAGCAGAGAGGAGCCCAAGGCAGCTAATGAAAAACTGTTTTTT. Amino acids: CATSREEPKAANEKLFF.